These T cell receptor beta chains were read from a single sample in a study of PD-L1 blockade in urothelial cancer. Sequencing was performed with immunoSEQ multiplex PCR; in TCRdb, only in-frame clones are kept and a portion is missing. The sample shows under 55,000 clones, about 86% of them seen only once. Specimen: PBMCs, collected around atezolizumab (anti-PD-L1) treatment. The receptors shown here come from a man in his 70s with urothelial cancer. The CDR3 runs from the conserved cysteine through the conserved F or W. Fields, in order: D gene, V gene, CDR3 length, clone size, J gene, CDR3 protein, CDR3 DNA. A D gene is named only where the DNA matches it firmly. Not every row has a clone size; where given, it reads once, few, many or a size class.

.	TRBV7-2	13	.	TRBJ1-1	CASSPGPNTEAFF	TGTGCCAGCAGCCCTGGCCCGAACACTGAAGCTTTCTTT
TRBD2	TRBV7-2	16	.	TRBJ2-3	CASSPRLAEPTDTQYF	TGTGCCAGCAGCCCTCGACTAGCGGAACCAACAGATACGCAGTATTTT
.	TRBV7-8	16	.	TRBJ1-1	CASSLRQLVMNTEAFF	TGTGCCAGCAGCCTACGACAGCTAGTTATGAACACTGAAGCTTTCTTT
TRBD1	TRBV6-1	14	.	TRBJ1-5	CASSSTGRKMPQHF	TGTGCCAGCAGTTCGACAGGGAGAAAAATGCCCCAGCATTTT
TRBD1	TRBV6-1	15	.	TRBJ1-2	CASRPGDRASRGYTF	TGTGCCAGCAGACCCGGCGACAGGGCGAGTCGGGGCTACACCTTC
TRBD1	TRBV25-1	15	.	TRBJ2-5	CASSPNRGLGETQYF	TGTGCCAGCAGTCCAAACAGGGGGCTGGGTGAGACCCAGTACTTC
TRBD2	TRBV5-1	16	.	TRBJ2-7	CASSLEGTSGSYEQYF	TGCGCCAGCAGCTTGGAGGGGACTAGCGGGAGCTACGAGCAGTACTTC
TRBD2	TRBV10-3	14	few	TRBJ2-3	CAISPTSGTDTQYF	TGTGCCATCAGTCCGACTAGCGGGACAGATACGCAGTATTTT
TRBD2	TRBV28	14	.	TRBJ2-7	CASKKAGGRFEQYF	TGTGCCAGCAAAAAAGCGGGAGGGAGGTTCGAGCAGTACTTC
.	TRBV5-4	13	few	TRBJ1-1	CASSLPEWTEAFF	TGTGCCAGCAGCTTACCGGAGTGGACTGAAGCTTTCTTT
.	TRBV4-2	16	.	TRBJ1-3	CASSQEAGPSGNTIYF	TGTGCCAGCAGCCAAGAGGCGGGCCCCTCTGGAAACACCATATATTTT
.	TRBV19	14	few	TRBJ2-2	CASSKGIGTGELFF	TGTGCCAGTAGTAAGGGGATCGGGACCGGGGAGCTGTTTTTT
.	TRBV2	13	.	TRBJ2-7	CASLPQLESEQYF	TGTGCCAGCTTACCCCAACTAGAGAGCGAGCAGTACTTC
TRBD2	TRBV28	16	.	TRBJ2-2	CATYSGREYVTGELFF	TGTGCCACTTATTCGGGGCGGGAGTATGTCACCGGGGAGCTGTTTTTT
TRBD2	TRBV2	13	.	TRBJ2-7	CASRVLAGVEQYF	TGTGCCAGCAGGGTCCTAGCGGGAGTCGAGCAGTACTTC
.	TRBV6-5	14	.	TRBJ1-6	CASSYGGVESPLHF	TGTGCCAGCAGTTACGGGGGGGTTGAATCACCCCTCCACTTT
TRBD1	TRBV5-4	15	.	TRBJ2-7	CASSSGQGGSYEQYF	TGTGCCAGCAGCTCCGGACAGGGGGGGTCCTACGAGCAGTACTTC
.	TRBV6-5	16	.	TRBJ1-1	CASSYSMPGANTEAFF	TGTGCCAGCAGTTACTCCATGCCCGGAGCGAACACTGAAGCTTTCTTT
.	TRBV18	14	once	TRBJ2-7	CASSPHQGAYEQYF	TGTGCCAGCTCACCACACCAGGGTGCGTACGAGCAGTACTTC
.	TRBV4-3	13	.	TRBJ2-5	CASSQTTRETQYF	TGCGCCAGCAGCCAAACTACGCGGGAGACCCAGTACTTC
.	TRBV7-2	14	.	TRBJ1-2	CASSPAAQVYGYTF	TGTGCCAGCAGCCCAGCCGCGCAGGTCTATGGCTACACCTTC
TRBD1	TRBV7-8	16	.	TRBJ2-6	CATVETGADGANVLTF	TGTGCCACGGTGGAGACAGGGGCAGATGGGGCCAACGTCCTGACTTTC
TRBD1	TRBV28	15	medium-sized	TRBJ1-5	CASSERTGGNQPQHF	TGTGCCAGCAGTGAGAGGACAGGGGGCAATCAGCCCCAGCATTTT
.	TRBV5-1	13	.	TRBJ1-2	CASSLDAGAGYTF	TGCGCCAGCAGCTTGGATGCGGGAGCCGGCTACACCTTC
TRBD1	TRBV19	15	.	TRBJ2-3	CASSQTGTGTDTQYF	TGTGCCAGTAGTCAAACCGGGACAGGCACAGATACGCAGTATTTT
.	TRBV11-3	15	.	TRBJ2-1	CASSREVDSHNEQFF	TGTGCCAGCAGCCGAGAGGTGGACAGCCACAATGAGCAGTTCTTC
.	TRBV4-2	15	once	TRBJ2-1	CASSQERISYNEQFF	TGTGCCAGCAGCCAAGAGCGGATATCCTACAATGAGCAGTTCTTC
TRBD2	TRBV18	15	.	TRBJ2-7	CASSPRGRTDYEQYF	TGTGCCAGCTCACCACGCGGGAGGACAGACTACGAGCAGTACTTC
TRBD2	TRBV7-2	17	.	TRBJ2-5	CASSLGVVSGGQETQYF	TGTGCCAGCAGCTTAGGGGTCGTTAGCGGGGGTCAAGAGACCCAGTACTTC
.	TRBV6-1	13	.	TRBJ1-2	CASSGVRVGGYTF	TGTGCCAGCAGTGGGGTCAGGGTGGGTGGCTACACCTTC
.	TRBV7-8	18	few	TRBJ1-3	CASSSQTGARWNGNTIYF	TGTGCCAGCAGCTCCCAGACGGGAGCGAGATGGAATGGAAACACCATATATTTT
TRBD2	TRBV29-1	13	once	TRBJ2-7	CSVEGGRAYEQYF	TGCAGCGTTGAAGGCGGGAGGGCCTACGAGCAGTACTTC
TRBD1	TRBV7-3	13	.	TRBJ1-2	CASSSDRGYGYTF	TGTGCCAGCAGCTCCGACAGGGGTTATGGCTACACCTTC
TRBD2	TRBV4-1	17	medium-sized	TRBJ2-1	CASSGPTSGGSYNEQFF	TGCGCCAGCAGCGGCCCGACTAGCGGGGGTTCCTACAATGAGCAGTTCTTC
.	TRBV19	13	.	TRBJ1-1	CASSIARDTEAFF	TGTGCCAGTAGTATAGCCAGGGACACTGAAGCTTTCTTT
TRBD1	TRBV5-8	15	.	TRBJ1-1	CASSRTTGIWTEAFF	TGTGCCAGCAGCCGGACGACAGGGATATGGACTGAAGCTTTCTTT
.	TRBV11-2	14	.	TRBJ2-7	CASSPTLSGYEQYF	TGTGCCAGCAGCCCCACACTGTCGGGTTACGAGCAGTACTTC
TRBD1	TRBV9	17	medium-sized	TRBJ1-1	CASSDPPGQDGDTEAFF	TGTGCCAGCAGCGATCCCCCTGGACAGGACGGGGACACTGAAGCTTTCTTT
TRBD1	TRBV9	15	.	TRBJ2-2	CASSAQGASPRELFF	TGTGCCAGCAGCGCTCAGGGGGCCTCCCCCAGGGAGCTGTTTTTT
.	TRBV19	15	.	TRBJ2-2	CASSPRTTNTGELFF	TGTGCCAGTAGTCCACGGACAACGAACACCGGGGAGCTGTTTTTT
TRBD1	TRBV4-1	16	.	TRBJ1-4	CASSPVRTGLNEKLFF	TGCGCCAGCAGCCCAGTGAGGACAGGGCTTAATGAAAAACTGTTTTTT
.	TRBV19	16	.	TRBJ1-1	CASSKGHTGMNTEAFF	TGTGCCAGTAGTAAGGGCCATACAGGGATGAACACTGAAGCTTTCTTT
.	TRBV9	9	few	TRBJ1-2	CASSVEGPF	TGTGCCAGCAGCGTAGAGGGGCCCTTC
TRBD2	TRBV29-1	15	.	TRBJ2-1	CSSWRTSGWNNEQFF	TGCAGCTCTTGGAGGACTAGCGGCTGGAACAATGAGCAGTTCTTC
.	TRBV2	15	.	TRBJ1-5	CASSPTDGVTQPQHF	TGTGCCAGCAGCCCGACAGATGGGGTTACTCAGCCCCAGCATTTT
TRBD1	TRBV28	14	.	TRBJ2-7	CASSEMGQSHYWYF	TGTGCCAGCAGTGAAATGGGACAGAGCCACTACTGGTACTTC
.	TRBV11-2	14	.	TRBJ2-3	CASSPNSGGDTQYF	TGTGCCAGCAGCCCCAACTCAGGCGGGGATACGCAGTATTTT
TRBD2	TRBV9	16	.	TRBJ2-1	CASTVLDGGRGDEQFF	TGTGCCAGCACAGTACTCGATGGCGGGAGGGGGGATGAGCAGTTCTTC
.	TRBV9	13	.	TRBJ2-7	CASSVNPEGEQYF	TGTGCCAGCAGCGTTAACCCCGAGGGCGAGCAGTACTTC
.	TRBV4-2	17	few	TRBJ2-2	CASSQDRERADTGELFF	TGTGCCAGCAGCCAAGATAGAGAGCGGGCGGACACCGGGGAGCTGTTTTTT
.	TRBV6-5	15	few	TRBJ2-7	CASSYSRVAGYEQYF	TGTGCCAGCAGTTACTCGAGGGTTGCTGGATACGAGCAGTACTTC
TRBD1	TRBV5-6	11	few	TRBJ1-1	CASSADREAFF	TGTGCCAGCAGCGCGGACAGGGAAGCTTTCTTT
TRBD2	TRBV11-2	14	.	TRBJ2-4	CASSFVAGVDIQYF	TGTGCCAGCAGCTTTGTGGCGGGGGTGGACATTCAGTACTTC
TRBD2	TRBV30	14	.	TRBJ2-3	CAWSSGSWADTQYF	TGTGCCTGGTCAAGCGGGAGTTGGGCAGATACGCAGTATTTT
.	TRBV7-9	15	.	TRBJ1-1	CASSATLGANTEAFF	TGTGCCAGCAGCGCTACCTTGGGGGCGAACACTGAAGCTTTCTTT